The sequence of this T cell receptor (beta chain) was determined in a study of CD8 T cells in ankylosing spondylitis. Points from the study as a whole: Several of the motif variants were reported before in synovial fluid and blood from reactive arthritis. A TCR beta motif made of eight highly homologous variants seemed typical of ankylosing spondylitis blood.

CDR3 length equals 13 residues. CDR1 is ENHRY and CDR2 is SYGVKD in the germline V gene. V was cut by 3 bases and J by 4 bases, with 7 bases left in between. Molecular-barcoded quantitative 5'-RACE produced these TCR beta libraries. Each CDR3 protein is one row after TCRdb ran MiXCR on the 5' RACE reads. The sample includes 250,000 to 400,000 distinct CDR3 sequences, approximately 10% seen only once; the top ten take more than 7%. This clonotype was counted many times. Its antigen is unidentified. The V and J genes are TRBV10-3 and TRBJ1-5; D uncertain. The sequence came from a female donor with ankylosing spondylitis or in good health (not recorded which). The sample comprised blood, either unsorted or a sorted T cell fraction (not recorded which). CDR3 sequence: CAISDLDNQPQHF. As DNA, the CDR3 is TGTGCCATCAGTGACTTAGATAATCAGCCCCAGCATTTT.